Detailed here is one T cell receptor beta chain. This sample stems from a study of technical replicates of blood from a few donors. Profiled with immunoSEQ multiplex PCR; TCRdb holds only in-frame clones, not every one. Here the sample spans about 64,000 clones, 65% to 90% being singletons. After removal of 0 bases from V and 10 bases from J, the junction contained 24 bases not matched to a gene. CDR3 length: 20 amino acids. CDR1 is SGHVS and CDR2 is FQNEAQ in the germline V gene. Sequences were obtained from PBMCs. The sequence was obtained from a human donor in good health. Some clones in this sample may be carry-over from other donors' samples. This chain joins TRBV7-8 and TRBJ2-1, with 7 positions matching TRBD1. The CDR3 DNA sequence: TGTGCCAGCAGCTTAGCGAGAGCCAGGGGGAGCGTAACATCGTCGGGGGAGCAGTTCTTC. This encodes CASSLARARGSVTSSGEQFF. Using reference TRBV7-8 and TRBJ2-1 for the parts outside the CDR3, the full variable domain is GAGVSQSPRYKVAKRGQDVALRCDPISGHVSLFWYQQALGQGPEFLTYFQNEAQLDKSGLPSDRFFAERPEGSVSTLKIQRTQQEDSAVYLCASSLARARGSVTSSGEQFFGPGTRLTVL.